The rows below give T cell receptor beta chains drawn from one sample of a study of OX40 agonist ivuxolimab in advanced cancers. Clones were read by immunoSEQ multiplex PCR, and TCRdb kept only the in-frame ones, dropping some. The table includes approximately 83,000 clones, 81% detected once. The sample in question was CD4+ or CD8+ T cells sorted from blood, obtained in a trial of the OX40 agonist ivuxolimab. The receptors derive from an adult with an advanced solid tumor such as melanoma, head and neck, liver or kidney cancer. Each CDR3 is given with its conserved first and last residue. Expanded clones get a size class; other rows say once, few or many, or leave the size out.

j_call clone_size v_call cdr3_aa
TRBJ1-2 - TRBV30 CAWSVGQAPRGYGYTF
TRBJ1-2 - TRBV2 CASKRQGGLVDGYTF
TRBJ1-5 - TRBV5-4 CASSLLGAGRDSNQPQHF
TRBJ2-6 - TRBV5-1 CASSLVGAGANVLTF
TRBJ1-5 - TRBV5-6 CASSLGGVGGQPQHF
TRBJ2-3 - TRBV6-4 CASSDTTGDTDTQYF
TRBJ2-5 - TRBV2 CASRSGGYQETQYF
TRBJ2-7 - TRBV6-5 CASSYGGAGTYEQYF
TRBJ1-2 - TRBV7-8 CASSLNTGQGEGYTF
TRBJ1-2 - TRBV30 CAWSVRSDYGYTF
TRBJ2-7 - TRBV4-1 CASSQSSGSGYEQYF
TRBJ1-1 - TRBV28 CASSLNWAKNTEAFF
- - TRBV27 CASRGTGNREQYF
TRBJ1-4 - TRBV9 CASSASGTGDEKLFF
TRBJ2-1 - TRBV4-1 CASSQHQTRLVTSAYNEQFF
TRBJ2-5 - TRBV6-5 CASSPSGESQETQYF
TRBJ2-7 once TRBV14 CASSQDTVLAGGYEQYF
TRBJ2-6 few TRBV29-1 CSVDGGTGANVLTF
TRBJ2-1 - TRBV20-1 CSAKDRAGQFF
TRBJ2-5 - TRBV9 CASSVVQYQETQYF
TRBJ2-1 - TRBV5-6 CASSLPPGTPSSYNEQFF
TRBJ2-7 - TRBV4-2 CASSQDDRGNYEQYF
TRBJ1-5 - TRBV2 CASSVPGGQNQPQHF
TRBJ2-7 - TRBV7-2 CASSQELATSYEQYF
TRBJ1-1 once TRBV6-1 CASSDFVNTEAFF
TRBJ1-2 once TRBV6-5 CASRRDLSRGYTF
TRBJ1-6 - TRBV6-1 CASSPPAQGDSPLHF
TRBJ2-1 few TRBV7-9 CASGTSGTHEQFF
TRBJ1-1 - TRBV2 CASSGDLGQLNTEAFF
TRBJ1-1 - TRBV7-3 CASSFVPGGGTEAFF
TRBJ2-5 - TRBV19 CASSIDSSGREVVQETQYF
TRBJ1-2 - TRBV13 CASSLGTGFSTFYGYTF
TRBJ2-1 - TRBV5-4 CASQEGPSVYEQFF
TRBJ2-3 - TRBV25-1 CASSAADSADTQYF
TRBJ1-6 - TRBV27 CASSFQQGMNSPLHF